These 14 T cell receptor beta chains were all obtained from the same sample, sequenced in a study of regulatory T cells in long-lasting Graves disease. Described time point: newly diagnosed GD, antithyroid drugs for less than 3 months. Following extraction of RNA from PBMCs, that RNA was used to make the TCR library. With iRepertoire HTBI primers and Arm-PCR of CDR3 regions, TCR beta libraries were built. TCRdb analysed the multiplex PCR reads with MiXCR anew, one entry per CDR3 protein. The sample records about 200,000 distinct CDR3 sequences, about 19% being singletons. The data were also submitted as part of a second study, on T cells in Graves' hyperthyroidism and ophthalmopathy.

The source was peripheral blood mononuclear cells (PBMCs), collected at new diagnosis, from a patient treated with antithyroid drugs. These receptor sequences come from a woman aged 30 to 39 with Graves disease.

This sequence joins TRBV28 and TRBJ1-5; 9 nucleotides match TRBD1. V dropped 6 bases and J dropped 4; count of bases not matched to a gene: 13. The CDR3 extends over 17 amino acids. Germline V lookup: CDR1 MDHEN, CDR2 SYDVKM. The CDR3 loop is CASRPTGTGKSNQPQHF. CDR3 DNA sequence: TGTGCCAGCAGGCCTACCGGGACAGGGAAGTCAAATCAGCCCCAGCATTTT.

Many counts were recorded for this clonotype. The J gene is TRBJ1-4, the V gene TRBV9, with D unclear. Trimming pared 0 bases from V and 4 bases from J, leaving 7 bases between. CDR1 SGDLS and CDR2 YYNGEE come from the germline V gene. The CDR3 is 14 amino acids. CDR3 coding DNA: TGTGCCAGCAGCGTAGATGGTAGTAATGAAAAACTGTTTTTT. Protein: CASSVDGSNEKLFF.

This clonotype was recorded many times. The chain combines TRBV12-3 or TRBV12-4 with TRBJ2-3; 15 nucleotides match TRBD2. J lost 4 bases, V lost 6 bases, and 5 bases had no gene match. CDR3 length: 16 amino acids. CDR3 region: CASSQGLAGGPDTQYF. CDR3 sequence (DNA): TGTGCCAGCAGCCAGGGACTAGCGGGGGGTCCAGATACGCAGTATTTT.

This clonotype was observed at least ten times. The chain's CDR3 is CASSVRPQLLSGANVLTF. The DNA for the CDR3 is TGTGCCAGCAGTGTTCGGCCGCAGTTGCTCTCTGGGGCCAACGTCCTGACTTTC. The rearrangement uses TRBV2 and TRBJ2-6; D not certain. Trimming stripped 4 bases from V and 0 bases from J, with 16 bases between. The CDR3 consists of 18 residues. The V gene's germline CDR1 is SNHLY and CDR2 FYNNEI.

Remarks on this clonotype: Just one base apart from a much larger clone, this may be a read error. The chain employs TRBV6-1 and TRBJ1-5, with D tentatively TRBD1 (6 bases). The germline V gene has CDR1 MNHNS and CDR2 SASEGT. The CDR3 covers 16 residues. For the CDR3, the DNA is TGTGCCGGCAGTGAAAGGGTACAGGGTTTCAATCAGCCCCAGCATTTT. Its translation: CAGSERVQGFNQPQHF.

This clonotype was seen just once. One base away lies a much larger clone, so this may be a sequencing read error. The V gene is TRBV5-1, the J gene TRBJ1-3; the D is unclear. Germline lookup yields CDR1 SGHRS and CDR2 YFSETQ. The CDR3 runs to 14 residues. CDR3 sequence: CASSTRASGNAIYF. The CDR3 region has the DNA TGCGCCAGTTCCACGCGGGCCTCTGGAAACGCCATATATTTT.

A word on this clonotype: One base away lies a much larger clone, so this may be a sequencing read error. V usage is TRBV24-1 and J usage is TRBJ2-1, with D possibly being TRBD1 or TRBD2 (5 bases each). Trimming stripped 4 bases from V and 6 bases from J, with 15 bases between. This CDR3 is built from 15 residues. Germline CDR1 reads KGHDR; CDR2 reads SFDVKD. The CDR3 sequence: CATSEVVRGLNEQFF. The CDR3 DNA reads as TGTGCCACCAGTGAGGTTGTGAGGGGCCTCAATGAGCAGTTCTTC.

This clonotype has just a few counts. The rearrangement joins TRBV19 to TRBJ1-1; D is undetermined. Germline loops: CDR1 LNHDA, CDR2 SQIVND (reference sequence). This CDR3 has 14 amino acids. Trimming removed 5 bases from V and 1 base from J, with 11 bases in between. The CDR3 protein is CASSWDGRNTEAFF. CDR3 coding DNA: TGTGCCAGTAGTTGGGATGGTAGGAACACTGAAGCTTTCTTT.

The table lists this clonotype with many counts. The rearrangement uses TRBV12-3 or TRBV12-4 and TRBJ1-1; D not resolved. V lost 5 bases to trimming and J lost 4 bases, with 23 bases between them. The CDR3 has 17 amino acids. The CDR3 DNA sequence: TGTGCCAGCAGTGCGGTAAAGGGAGGCAGGACGAGCACTGAAGCTTTCTTT. This gives the protein CASSAVKGGRTSTEAFF.

V gene TRBV28 combines with J gene TRBJ1-1; perhaps TRBD1 as D (6 bases). Germline CDR1 reads MDHEN; CDR2 reads SYDVKM. V dropped 7 bases and J dropped 4 bases, with 13 bases sitting between them. CDR3 length: 13 amino acids. The CDR3 DNA reads as TGTGCCAGCAACAAGGGGGGGCCCACTGAAGCTTTCTTT. Protein sequence: CASNKGGPTEAFF. Drawing the rest from reference TRBV28 and TRBJ1-1, the complete variable domain is DVKVTQSSRYLVKRTGEKVFLECVQDMDHENMFWYRQDPGLGLRLIYFSYDVKMKEKGDIPEGYSVSREKKERFSLILESASTNQTSMYLCASNKGGPTEAFFGQGTRLTVV.

The chain employs TRBV5-1 and TRBJ2-3; TRBD2 is a possible D gene (6 bases). The germline V gene has CDR1 SGHRS and CDR2 YFSETQ. V lost 2 bases, J lost 2 bases, and 12 bases lay in between. CDR3 length: 15 amino acids. The DNA for the CDR3 is TGCGCCAGCAGCTTAGGCGGGGTAATCACAGATACGCAGTATTTT. This codes for CASSLGGVITDTQYF.

The table lists this clonotype with many counts. CDR3 sequence: CASRGTRVGNTIYF. The CDR3 nucleotides read TGTGCCAGCAGGGGGACAAGGGTGGGAAACACCATATATTTT. The chain employs TRBV6-1 and TRBJ1-3; maybe TRBD1 (6 bases). Germline V gives CDR1 MNHNS, CDR2 SASEGT. This CDR3 has 14 amino acids. V gave up 6 bases and J gave up 4 bases, with 13 bases separating them.

This clonotype was seen ten or more times. The V and J genes are TRBV10-3 and TRBJ1-5, with D possibly being TRBD1 (6 bases). Trimming removed 3 bases at V and 3 bases at J, with 12 bases between. The CDR3 extends over 15 amino acids. Germline lookup yields CDR1 ENHRY and CDR2 SYGVKD. CDR3: CAISDTGSLNQPQHF. As DNA, the CDR3 is TGTGCCATCAGTGACACAGGGTCCCTCAATCAGCCCCAGCATTTT.

This clonotype was seen many times. The V and J genes are TRBV28 and TRBJ1-1, with TRBD1 identical over 7 bases. Trimming at V came to 4 bases and at J to 4 bases, leaving 6 bases not matched to a gene. The CDR3 is made up of 14 amino acids. Germline V gives CDR1 MDHEN, CDR2 SYDVKM. The CDR3 region is CASSSPGGFTEAFF. CDR3 sequence (DNA): TGTGCCAGCAGTTCCCCAGGGGGTTTCACTGAAGCTTTCTTT.